This T cell receptor beta chain stems from a study of blood T cells in healthy people across ages. Study findings and constraints: In older individuals, TCR beta diversity per million T cells was lower, falling roughly linearly with age.

With respect to this clonotype: Its antigen is unknown.

Combining a sample-barcoded 5' primer with a J-beta primer mix, a second PCR ran for about 7 to 11 cycles. TCRdb ran MiXCR on the 5' RACE reads and lists one entry per CDR3 protein. The sample carries roughly 730,000 distinct CDR3 sequences, around three fifths recorded once. CDR1 and CDR2 (germline): MRHNA, SNTAGT. CDR3 length equals 14 residues. V lost 7 bases, J lost 1 base, and 11 bases lay in between. This receptor was identified in a man aged 40-49 years in good health. Sequencing input: blood. V is TRBV6-4 and J is TRBJ2-1; D not resolved. CDR3 region: CASKRDISYNEQFF. CDR3 DNA: TGTGCCAGCAAAAGAGACATTTCCTACAATGAGCAGTTCTTC.